One sample yielded the 6 T cell receptor beta chains listed below, sequenced in a study of low-dose radiotherapy and immunotherapy resistance in tumors. Documented time point: after trial treatment. Treatment given: LDRT plus nivolumab, ipilimumab, low-dose cyclophosphamide and aspirin (RACIN trial). Alpha and beta chains were covered, as first-strand cDNA relied on TRAV- and TRBV-specific primers. A roughly 22-cycle PCR with a constant-region primer and V-primer adapter amplified TCRs. TCRdb reanalysed the reads using MiXCR and keeps one entry per CDR3 protein. The sample shows tens of thousands of distinct CDR3 sequences, around 17% of them seen only once. The sequencing here drew on PBMCs, taken after low-dose radiotherapy plus immunotherapy. The receptors derive from a male donor with prostate cancer.

Many counts were recorded for this clonotype. The genes are TRBV4-3 and TRBJ2-5, with D possibly being TRBD2 (5 bases). The germline V gene encodes CDR1 LGHNA and CDR2 YSLEER. The CDR3 runs 15 residues. V lost 4 bases to trimming and J lost 5 bases, with 17 bases between them. The CDR3 nucleotides read TGCGCCAGCAGCCCTCGCTCGGGGAATTGGGAGACCCAGTACTTC. Amino acids: CASSPRSGNWETQYF.

This clonotype was seen only a few times. The CDR3 loop is CASSTGLDGNSPLHF. The CDR3 DNA reads TGTGCCAGCAGCACGGGGCTCGACGGTAATTCACCCCTCCACTTT. This rearrangement joins TRBV7-2 to TRBJ1-6, with D maybe TRBD1 (5 bases). V lost 5 bases to trimming and J lost 6 bases, with 14 bases between them. CDR1 is SGHTA, CDR2 FQGNSA, per germline. The CDR3 loop spans 15 amino acids.

In its sample, this clonotype was seen many times. This rearrangement joins TRBV29-1 to TRBJ2-6; D unresolved. This CDR3 contains 14 residues. CDR1 and CDR2 from the germline V gene are SQVTM and ANQGSEA. V lost 1 base and J lost 1, with 5 bases in between. The CDR3 nucleotides read TGCAGCGTTGAAGGGGGATCTGGGGCCAACGTCCTGACTTTC. It is translated as CSVEGGSGANVLTF.

Comment on this clonotype: This likely stems from a read error, as it lies one base from a far larger clone. The chain joins TRBV10-3 to TRBJ2-5; TRBD2 aligns across 10 bases. Trimming removed 3 bases from V and 5 bases from J; junction bases left unmatched: 3. CDR3 size: 14 residues. Germline V CDR1 and CDR2: ENHRY, SYGVKD. This CDR3 reads CAISDLAGVETQYF. The DNA of the CDR3 is TGTGCCATCAGTGATCTAGCGGGAGTTGAGACCCAGTACTTC.

This clonotype was seen at least ten times. J is TRBJ1-2 and V is TRBV20-1; D uncertain. Per the germline V gene, CDR1 is DFQATT and CDR2 is SNEGSKA (reference sequence). The V end lost 0 bases, the J end lost 10 bases, and 15 bases lay between the germline ends. The CDR3 consists of 13 residues. The CDR3 DNA sequence: TGCAGTGCTAGAGAAACCCCCAACCCCCTCTACACCTTC. Amino acids: CSARETPNPLYTF.

Regarding this clonotype: A single base separates this from a much larger clone, so it may be a read error. The chain employs TRBV20-1 and TRBJ1-5; D ambiguous. V gave up 7 bases and J gave up 8 bases, with 18 bases separating them. CDR1 and CDR2 (germline): DFQATT, SNEGSKA (reference sequence). This CDR3 spans 13 amino acids. CDR3: CSGTDGLNEPQHF. In DNA, the CDR3 is TGCAGTGGCACGGACGGACTGAATGAGCCCCAGCATTTT.